This TCR beta chain was documented in a study of identical twins. Between the trimmed V and J ends, which lost 1 base and 4 bases, there was a span of 14 bases. CDR1 LNHNV and CDR2 YYDKDF come from the germline V gene (reference sequence). This CDR3 has 15 amino acids. TCRdb reanalysed the 5' RACE reads using MiXCR and keeps one entry per CDR3 protein. The sample lists hundreds of thousands of distinct CDR3 sequences, 18% occurring once. These records were also assigned to another study, of T cells expressing NK-cell markers.

This rearrangement joins TRBV15 to TRBJ2-7; D is possibly TRBD2 (5 bases). The sequence derives from a woman under 30 in good health. Input material: PBMCs. CDR3 amino acids: CATSRGPGGDYEQYF. The CDR3 DNA reads as TGTGCCACCAGCAGAGGACCCGGAGGTGATTACGAGCAGTACTTC.